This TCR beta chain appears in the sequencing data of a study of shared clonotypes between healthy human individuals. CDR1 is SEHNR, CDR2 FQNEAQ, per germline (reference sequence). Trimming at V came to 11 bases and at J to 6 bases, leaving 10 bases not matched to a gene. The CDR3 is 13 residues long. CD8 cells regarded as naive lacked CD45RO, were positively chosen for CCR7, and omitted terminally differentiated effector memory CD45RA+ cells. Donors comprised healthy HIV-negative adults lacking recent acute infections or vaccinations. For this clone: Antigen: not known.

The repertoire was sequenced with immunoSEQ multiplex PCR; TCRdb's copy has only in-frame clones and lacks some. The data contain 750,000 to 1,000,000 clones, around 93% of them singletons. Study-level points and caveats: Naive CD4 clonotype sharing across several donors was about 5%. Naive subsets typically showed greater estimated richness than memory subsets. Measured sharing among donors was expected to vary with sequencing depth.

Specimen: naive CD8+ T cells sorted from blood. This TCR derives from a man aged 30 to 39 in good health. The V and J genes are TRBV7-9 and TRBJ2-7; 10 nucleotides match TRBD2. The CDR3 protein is CAEAALAGAEQYF. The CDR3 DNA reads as TGTGCCGAGGCGGCGCTAGCGGGAGCCGAGCAGTACTTC.